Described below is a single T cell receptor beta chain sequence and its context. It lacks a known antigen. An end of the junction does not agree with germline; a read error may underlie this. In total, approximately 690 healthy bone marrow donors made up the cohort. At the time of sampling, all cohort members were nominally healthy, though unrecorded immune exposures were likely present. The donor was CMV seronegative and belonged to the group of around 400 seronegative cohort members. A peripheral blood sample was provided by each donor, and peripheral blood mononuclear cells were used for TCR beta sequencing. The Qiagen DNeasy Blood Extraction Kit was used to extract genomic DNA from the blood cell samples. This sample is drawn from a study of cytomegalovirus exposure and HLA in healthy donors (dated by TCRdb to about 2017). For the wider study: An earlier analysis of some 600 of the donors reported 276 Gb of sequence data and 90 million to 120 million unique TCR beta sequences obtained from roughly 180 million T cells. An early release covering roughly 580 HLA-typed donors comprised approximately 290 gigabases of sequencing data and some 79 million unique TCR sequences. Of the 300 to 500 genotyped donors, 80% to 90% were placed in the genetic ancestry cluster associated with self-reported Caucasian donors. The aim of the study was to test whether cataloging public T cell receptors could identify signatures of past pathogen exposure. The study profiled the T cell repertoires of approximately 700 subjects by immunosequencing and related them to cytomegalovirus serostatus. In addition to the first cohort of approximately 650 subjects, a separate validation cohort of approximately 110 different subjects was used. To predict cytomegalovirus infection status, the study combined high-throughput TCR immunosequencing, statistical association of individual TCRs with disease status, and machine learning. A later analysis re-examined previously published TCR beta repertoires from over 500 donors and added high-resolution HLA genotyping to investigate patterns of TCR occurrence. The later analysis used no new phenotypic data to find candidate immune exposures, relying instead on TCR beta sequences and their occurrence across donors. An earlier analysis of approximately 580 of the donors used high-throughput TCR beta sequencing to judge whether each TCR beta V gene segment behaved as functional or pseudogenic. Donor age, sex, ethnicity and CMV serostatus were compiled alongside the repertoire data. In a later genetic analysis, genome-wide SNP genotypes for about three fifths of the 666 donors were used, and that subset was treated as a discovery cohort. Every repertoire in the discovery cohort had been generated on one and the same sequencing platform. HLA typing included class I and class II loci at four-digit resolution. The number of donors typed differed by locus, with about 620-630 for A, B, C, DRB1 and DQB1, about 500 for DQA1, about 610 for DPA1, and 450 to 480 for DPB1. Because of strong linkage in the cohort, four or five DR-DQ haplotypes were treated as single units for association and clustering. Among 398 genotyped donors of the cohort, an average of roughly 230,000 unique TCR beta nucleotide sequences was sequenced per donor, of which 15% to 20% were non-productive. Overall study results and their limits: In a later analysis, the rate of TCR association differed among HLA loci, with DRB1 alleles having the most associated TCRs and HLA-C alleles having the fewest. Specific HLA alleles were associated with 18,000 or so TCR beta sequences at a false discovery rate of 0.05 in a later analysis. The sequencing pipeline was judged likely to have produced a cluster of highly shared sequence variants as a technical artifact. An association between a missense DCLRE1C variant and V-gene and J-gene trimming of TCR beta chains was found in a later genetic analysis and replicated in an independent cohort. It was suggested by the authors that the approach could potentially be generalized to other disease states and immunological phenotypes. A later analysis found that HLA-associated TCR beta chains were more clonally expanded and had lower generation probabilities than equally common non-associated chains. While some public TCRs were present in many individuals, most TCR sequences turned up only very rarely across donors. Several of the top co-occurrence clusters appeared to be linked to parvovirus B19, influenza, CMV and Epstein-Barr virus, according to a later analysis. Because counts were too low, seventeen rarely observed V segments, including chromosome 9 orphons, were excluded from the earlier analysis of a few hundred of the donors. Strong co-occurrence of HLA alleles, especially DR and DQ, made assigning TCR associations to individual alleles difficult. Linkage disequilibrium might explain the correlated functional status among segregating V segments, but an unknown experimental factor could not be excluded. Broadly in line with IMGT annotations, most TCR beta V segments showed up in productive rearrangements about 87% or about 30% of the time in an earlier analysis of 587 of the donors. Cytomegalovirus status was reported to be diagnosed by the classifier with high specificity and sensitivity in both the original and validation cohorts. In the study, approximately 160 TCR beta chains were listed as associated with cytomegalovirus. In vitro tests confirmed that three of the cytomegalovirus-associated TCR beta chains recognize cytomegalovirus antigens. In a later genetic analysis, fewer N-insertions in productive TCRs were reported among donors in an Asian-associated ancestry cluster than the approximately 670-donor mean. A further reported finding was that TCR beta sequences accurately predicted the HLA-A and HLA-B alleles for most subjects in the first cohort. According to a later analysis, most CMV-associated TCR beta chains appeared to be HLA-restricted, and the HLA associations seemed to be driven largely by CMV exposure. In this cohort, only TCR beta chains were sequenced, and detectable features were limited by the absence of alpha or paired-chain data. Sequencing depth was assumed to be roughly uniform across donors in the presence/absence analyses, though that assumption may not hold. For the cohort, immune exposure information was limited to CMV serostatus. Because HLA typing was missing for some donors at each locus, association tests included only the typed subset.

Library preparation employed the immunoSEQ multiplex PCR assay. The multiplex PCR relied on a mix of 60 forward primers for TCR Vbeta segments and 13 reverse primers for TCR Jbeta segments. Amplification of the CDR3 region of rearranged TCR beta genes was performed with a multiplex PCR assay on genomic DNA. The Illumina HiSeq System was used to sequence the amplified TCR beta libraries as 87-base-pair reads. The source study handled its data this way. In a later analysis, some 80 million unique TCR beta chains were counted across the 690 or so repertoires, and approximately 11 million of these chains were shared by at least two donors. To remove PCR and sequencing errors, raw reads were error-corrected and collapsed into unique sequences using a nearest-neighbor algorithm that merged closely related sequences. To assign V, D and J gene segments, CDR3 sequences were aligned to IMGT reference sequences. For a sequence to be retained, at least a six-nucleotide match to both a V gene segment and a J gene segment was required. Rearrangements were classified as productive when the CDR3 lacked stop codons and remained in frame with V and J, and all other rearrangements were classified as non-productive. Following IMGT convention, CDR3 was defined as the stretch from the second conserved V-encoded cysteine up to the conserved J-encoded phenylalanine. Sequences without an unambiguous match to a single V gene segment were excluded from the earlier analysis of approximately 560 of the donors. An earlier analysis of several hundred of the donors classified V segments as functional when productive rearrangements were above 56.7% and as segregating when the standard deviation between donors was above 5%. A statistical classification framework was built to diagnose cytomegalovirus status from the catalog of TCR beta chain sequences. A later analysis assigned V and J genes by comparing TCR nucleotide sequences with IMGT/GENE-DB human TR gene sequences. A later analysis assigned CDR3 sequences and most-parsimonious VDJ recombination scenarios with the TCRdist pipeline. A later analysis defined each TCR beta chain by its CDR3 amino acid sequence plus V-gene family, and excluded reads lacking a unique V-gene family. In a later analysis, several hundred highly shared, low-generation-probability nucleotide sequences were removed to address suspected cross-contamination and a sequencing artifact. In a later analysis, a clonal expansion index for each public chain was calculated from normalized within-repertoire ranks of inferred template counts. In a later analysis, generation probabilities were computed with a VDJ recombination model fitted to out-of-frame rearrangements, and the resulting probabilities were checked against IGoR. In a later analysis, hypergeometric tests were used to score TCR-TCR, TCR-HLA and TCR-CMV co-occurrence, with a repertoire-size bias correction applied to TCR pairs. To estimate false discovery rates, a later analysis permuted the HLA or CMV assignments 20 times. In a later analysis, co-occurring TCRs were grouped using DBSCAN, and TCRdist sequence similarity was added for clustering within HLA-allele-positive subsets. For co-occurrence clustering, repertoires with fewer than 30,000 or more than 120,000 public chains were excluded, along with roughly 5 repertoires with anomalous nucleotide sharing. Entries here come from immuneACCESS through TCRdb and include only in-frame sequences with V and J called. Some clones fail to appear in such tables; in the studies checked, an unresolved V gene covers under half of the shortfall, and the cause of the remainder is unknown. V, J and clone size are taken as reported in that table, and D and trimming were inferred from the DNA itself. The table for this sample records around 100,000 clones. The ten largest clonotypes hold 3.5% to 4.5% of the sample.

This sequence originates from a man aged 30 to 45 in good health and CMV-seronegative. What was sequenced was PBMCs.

The CDR3 corresponds to CASREGGSGNTIYF. The DNA reads as follows: TGTGCCAGCAGGGAAGGAGGGTCTGGAAACACCATATATTTT. The chain couples TRBV6-1 to TRBJ1-3, with no reliable assignment of the D segment. Taken from the germline V gene, the CDR1 and CDR2 loops are MNHNS and SASEGT. The CDR3 contains 14 residues, cysteine and phenylalanine counted. The read is trimmed to its CDR3 DNA, 42 bases read in frame from base 1.